Sequencing of this T cell receptor beta chain was carried out in a study of T cells after posttransplantation cyclophosphamide. Regarding the study as a whole: TRB overlap between skin or GI tissue T cells and blood was limited. Later blood repertoires were often dominated by clones from the donor CD8+ memory compartment. Recipient CMV seropositivity and CMV reactivation strongly tracked TRB clonality.

Busulfan-fludarabine conditioning, marrow transplant, and cyclophosphamide on days +3 and +4 were administered. In this sample, this clone turned up once. What it binds is not known. The germline CDR1 and CDR2 sequences are LGHNT and FRNRAP. J lost 10 bases, V lost 2 bases, and 9 bases had no gene match. This CDR3 has 15 amino acids. Repertoires were generated with immunoSEQ multiplex PCR, while TCRdb's copy carries only in-frame clones and drops some. In the table there are 8,000 or so clones, about 90% of which are singletons. The chain employs TRBV12-5 and TRBJ1-1; 11 nucleotides line up with TRBD1. Here the sequenced sample was CD4+ T cells sorted from blood, taken around 1,500 days after allogeneic stem cell transplant with posttransplant cyclophosphamide. The source is a female patient in her fifties or sixties who received an allogeneic stem cell transplant from a related donor, was CMV-positive, and had no GVHD. Some T cells may be supplied by the graft donor. CDR3 amino acids: CASGLWGTGGDGAFF. In DNA, the CDR3 is TGTGCTAGTGGTTTGTGGGGGACAGGGGGGGACGGAGCTTTCTTT.